The rows below give T cell receptor beta chains drawn from one sample of a study of control samples from healthy donors and cancer patients. Assay: immunoSEQ multiplex PCR; the TCRdb copy retains only in-frame clones and omits some. The sample lists about 86,000 clones; 85% to 90% were seen once. Material: PBMCs. These receptors originate from a woman in her 50s with colorectal cancer. The conserved cysteine and the conserved F or W are not part of the CDR3 here. Fields, in order: J gene, V gene, CDR3 protein.

j_gene: TRBJ2-1; v_gene: TRBV4-3; CDR3aa: ASSQGGSGAAPTGEQF
j_gene: TRBJ1-2; v_gene: TRBV20-1; CDR3aa: SAKATYGYT
j_gene: TRBJ1-5; v_gene: TRBV4-3; CDR3aa: ASSQYRDSNQPQH
j_gene: TRBJ2-1; v_gene: TRBV3-1/TRBV3-2; CDR3aa: ASSPPWGADYNEQF
j_gene: TRBJ2-3; v_gene: TRBV5-4; CDR3aa: ASSRGVAGGLADTQY
j_gene: TRBJ1-4; v_gene: TRBV12-3/TRBV12-4; CDR3aa: ASSFWGNEKLF
j_gene: TRBJ2-3; v_gene: TRBV14; CDR3aa: ASSHSSPDTQY
j_gene: TRBJ1-1; v_gene: TRBV14; CDR3aa: ASSQGKNTEAF
j_gene: TRBJ2-1; v_gene: TRBV11-3; CDR3aa: ASSLDAGNEQF
j_gene: TRBJ1-5; v_gene: TRBV4-3; CDR3aa: ASSQVAGRWDQPQH
j_gene: TRBJ2-5; v_gene: TRBV9; CDR3aa: ASSEGIGQAQETQY
j_gene: TRBJ1-1; v_gene: TRBV13; CDR3aa: ASSTSIFTEAF
j_gene: TRBJ1-2; v_gene: TRBV4-3; CDR3aa: ASSQDSGRGGYT
j_gene: TRBJ1-5; v_gene: TRBV10-3; CDR3aa: AISDRQGSGDQPQH
j_gene: TRBJ2-2; v_gene: TRBV28; CDR3aa: ASKQNTGELF
j_gene: TRBJ2-3; v_gene: TRBV24-1; CDR3aa: ATSDPGQGTSTDTQY
j_gene: TRBJ2-6; v_gene: TRBV6-1; CDR3aa: ASREQGASGANVLT
j_gene: TRBJ2-5; v_gene: TRBV24-1; CDR3aa: ATSDLAGSGETQY
j_gene: TRBJ2-5; v_gene: TRBV7-9; CDR3aa: ASSFLLETQY
j_gene: TRBJ1-1; v_gene: TRBV10-3; CDR3aa: AIRAGTGTGQTEAF
j_gene: TRBJ1-6; v_gene: TRBV3-1/TRBV3-2; CDR3aa: ASSQDGEGVMSPLH
j_gene: TRBJ2-6; v_gene: TRBV19; CDR3aa: ASSIDAGTGANVLT
j_gene: TRBJ2-1; v_gene: TRBV18; CDR3aa: ASSPGQGVINEQF
j_gene: TRBJ2-1; v_gene: TRBV7-2; CDR3aa: ASSLVVGWAGYNEQF
j_gene: TRBJ2-3; v_gene: TRBV6-1; CDR3aa: ASSDITGGDTQY
j_gene: TRBJ1-5; v_gene: TRBV5-6; CDR3aa: ASSWSRSRQGVDQPQH
j_gene: TRBJ2-1; v_gene: TRBV7-2; CDR3aa: ASSATGRTNEQF
j_gene: TRBJ1-1; v_gene: TRBV2; CDR3aa: ASTAPPDEAF
j_gene: TRBJ2-2; v_gene: TRBV4-1; CDR3aa: ASSQAIDRGTGELF
j_gene: TRBJ2-3; v_gene: TRBV6-5; CDR3aa: ASRTGQGTDTQY
j_gene: TRBJ1-2; v_gene: TRBV19; CDR3aa: ASSIVGGLFYGYT
j_gene: TRBJ2-2; v_gene: TRBV4-3; CDR3aa: ASSQTGVYTGELF
j_gene: TRBJ2-6; v_gene: TRBV7-2; CDR3aa: ASSLWSGYSSGANVLT
j_gene: TRBJ1-1; v_gene: TRBV4-3; CDR3aa: ASSQGGSVNTEAF
j_gene: TRBJ1-4; v_gene: TRBV5-1; CDR3aa: ASSSAGGGEKLF
j_gene: TRBJ1-5; v_gene: TRBV12-5; CDR3aa: ASGGTGGQPQH
j_gene: TRBJ1-1; v_gene: TRBV6-2/TRBV6-3; CDR3aa: ASSLNQGNTEAF
j_gene: TRBJ2-3; v_gene: TRBV10-3; CDR3aa: AISVSGTSTDTQY